This T cell receptor (beta chain) was recorded in a study of cytomegalovirus exposure and HLA in healthy donors. General study results and limits: In a later analysis, productive TCRs from donors in an Asian-associated ancestry cluster reportedly carried fewer N-insertions than the cohort mean. The classifier, whose performance was assessed in both the original and validation cohorts, reportedly diagnosed cytomegalovirus status with high specificity and sensitivity. For most TCR sequences rarity was the rule, although some public TCRs occurred in many donors.

This clone was seen only a few times. What it recognizes is unknown. The primer mix had 60 Vbeta and 13 Jbeta primers. TCRdb keeps only in-frame clones here, not all; method: immunoSEQ multiplex PCR. The data show 150,000 to 200,000 clones, with roughly 12% seen just once and 7.8% held by the top ten. The germline gives CDR1 SGHRS, CDR2 YFSETQ. Germline trimming cut 3 bases from V and 0 bases from J; bases unmatched to any gene: 11. The CDR3 is 18 amino acids. This receptor was identified in a man in his fifties in good health and CMV-seropositive. The chain links TRBV5-1 to TRBJ2-2; 7 bases are a match to TRBD1. Sequencing was carried out using PBMCs. The CDR3 DNA reads TGCGCCAGCAGCTACCAATACCGGGACAGAGCGAACACCGGGGAGCTGTTTTTT. Its protein product is CASSYQYRDRANTGELFF. The whole variable domain, remainder taken from reference TRBV5-1 and TRBJ2-2, is KAGVTQTPRYLIKTRGQQVTLSCSPISGHRSVSWYQQTPGQGLQFLFEYFSETQRNKGNFPGRFSGRQFSNSRSEMNVSTLELGDSALYLCASSYQYRDRANTGELFFGEGSRLTVL.